These T cell receptor beta chains were read from a single sample in a study of cytomegalovirus exposure and HLA in healthy donors. Sequencing was performed with immunoSEQ multiplex PCR; in TCRdb, only in-frame clones are kept and a portion is missing. The table records 150,000 or so clones, 75% of them present only once. Sequences were obtained from PBMCs. The receptor source for this set is a man younger than 30 in good health and CMV-seropositive. The CDR3 runs from the conserved cysteine through the conserved F or W. Fields, in order: clone size, J gene, D gene, V gene, CDR3 protein, CDR3 DNA. A D gene is named only where the DNA matches it firmly. A clone size is listed for some rows: how often the clone was seen (once, few, many), or a class if it is expanded.

. | TRBJ2-7 | TRBD1 | TRBV19 | CASSILSGGEQYF | TGTGCCAGTAGTATTCTGTCAGGGGGCGAGCAGTACTTC
. | TRBJ1-4 | TRBD1 | TRBV28 | CASSTGTGRSTNEKLFF | TGTGCCAGCAGCACCGGGACAGGGAGGTCAACTAATGAAAAACTGTTTTTT
. | TRBJ2-7 | TRBD2 | TRBV6-1 | CASSEGVQGSGSSYEQYF | TGTGCCAGCAGTGAAGGTGTTCAGGGTAGCGGGTCCTCCTACGAGCAGTACTTC
. | TRBJ2-7 | TRBD1 | TRBV27 | CASEPDRGFYEQYF | TGTGCCAGCGAACCTGACAGGGGGTTCTACGAGCAGTACTTC
once | TRBJ2-1 | TRBD2 | TRBV6-1 | CASSEWASGDYNEQFF | TGTGCCAGCAGTGAATGGGCTAGCGGGGATTACAATGAGCAGTTCTTC
few | TRBJ2-3 | . | TRBV27 | CASSLPGKNTQYF | TGTGCCAGCAGTTTGCCCGGGAAGAATACGCAGTATTTT
few | TRBJ2-2 | . | TRBV27 | CASSPQNTGELFF | TGTGCCAGCAGTCCCCAGAACACCGGGGAGCTGTTTTTT
once | TRBJ2-7 | TRBD2 | TRBV25-1 | CASSKTASGGYEQYF | TGTGCCAGCAGTAAAACCGCTAGCGGAGGCTACGAGCAGTACTTC
once | TRBJ2-3 | TRBD1 | TRBV5-4 | CASSQPTGRGTDTQYF | TGTGCCAGCAGCCAGCCGACAGGGAGAGGCACAGATACGCAGTATTTT
. | TRBJ2-3 | TRBD2 | TRBV10-1 | CASSPGLAGGDRDTQYF | TGCGCCAGCAGTCCGGGACTAGCGGGAGGTGACAGAGATACGCAGTATTTT
. | TRBJ2-7 | TRBD2 | TRBV7-9 | CASSPITSGRYEQYF | TGTGCCAGCAGCCCAATAACTAGCGGGAGATACGAGCAGTACTTC
. | TRBJ1-2 | . | TRBV10-1 | CASSESTQGREAVSNYGYTF | TGCGCCAGCAGTGAGTCGACTCAGGGCAGGGAAGCCGTATCCAACTATGGCTACACCTTC
. | TRBJ2-2 | TRBD1 | TRBV5-1 | CASSTGQGAGELFF | TGCGCCAGCAGCACAGGACAGGGGGCCGGGGAGCTGTTTTTT
. | TRBJ2-2 | . | TRBV9 | CASSVATRGTGELFF | TGTGCCAGCAGCGTAGCTACACGGGGGACCGGGGAGCTGTTTTTT
. | TRBJ2-1 | . | TRBV7-3 | CASSLTRPGFVSYNEQFF | TGTGCCAGCAGCTTAACTCGTCCGGGTTTCGTTTCCTACAATGAGCAGTTCTTC
few | TRBJ1-1 | . | TRBV7-9 | CASTGNAEAFF | TGTGCCAGCACCGGGAACGCTGAAGCTTTCTTT
. | TRBJ1-5 | . | TRBV27 | CASSLFGGNSNQPQHF | TGTGCCAGCAGTTTATTTGGGGGCAATAGCAATCAGCCCCAGCATTTT
few | TRBJ2-7 | TRBD2 | TRBV13 | CASSLVNRAGEQYF | TGTGCCAGCAGCTTAGTTAACCGAGCGGGGGAGCAGTACTTC
. | TRBJ2-5 | . | TRBV5-1 | CASSTGETQYF | TGCGCCAGCAGCACGGGGGAGACCCAGTACTTC
once | TRBJ2-5 | . | TRBV19 | CASSMGRGQETQYF | TGTGCCAGTAGTATGGGCAGGGGCCAAGAGACCCAGTACTTC
. | TRBJ2-7 | . | TRBV29-1 | CSVEKKGGSYEQYF | TGCAGCGTTGAAAAAAAAGGGGGCTCCTACGAGCAGTACTTC
. | TRBJ2-7 | TRBD2 | TRBV7-9 | CASSLFGTRDAYEQYF | TGTGCCAGCAGCTTATTTGGGACTAGAGACGCGTACGAGCAGTACTTC
. | TRBJ2-7 | . | TRBV10-3 | CAISESSGPYEQYF | TGTGCCATCAGTGAGTCGTCTGGGCCATACGAGCAGTACTTC
. | TRBJ2-7 | TRBD2 | TRBV5-1 | CASSLGTSTPSEQYF | TGCGCCAGCAGCCTAGGGACTAGTACTCCCTCGGAGCAGTACTTC
. | TRBJ2-2 | TRBD1 | TRBV18 | CASSLIGQGVVTGELFF | TGTGCCAGCTCACTGATCGGACAGGGAGTAGTAACCGGGGAGCTGTTTTTT
. | TRBJ2-7 | TRBD1 | TRBV6-5 | CASSFGTGVYEQYF | TGTGCCAGCAGTTTTGGGACAGGGGTATACGAGCAGTACTTC
. | TRBJ2-7 | TRBD2 | TRBV28 | CASRVGLAGAYEQYF | TGTGCCAGCAGGGTAGGACTAGCGGGGGCCTACGAGCAGTACTTC
. | TRBJ2-1 | . | TRBV2 | CASSDYEQFF | TGTGCCAGCAGTGACTATGAGCAGTTCTTC
. | TRBJ2-7 | . | TRBV5-4 | CASNRGAGNEQYF | TGTGCCAGCAACCGGGGGGCGGGGAACGAGCAGTACTTC
. | TRBJ2-1 | TRBD2 | TRBV7-6 | CASSTRTSGSSRGEQFF | TGTGCCAGCAGCACTCGGACTAGCGGGAGTTCGAGAGGTGAGCAGTTCTTC
. | TRBJ2-1 | . | TRBV18 | CASSTGDEQFF | TGTGCCAGCTCGACGGGGGATGAGCAGTTCTTC
. | TRBJ1-2 | . | TRBV6-5 | CASSPIQGGGYTF | TGTGCCAGCAGCCCCATTCAGGGAGGAGGCTACACCTTC
few | TRBJ2-7 | . | TRBV5-8 | CASSSRVREVVSYEQYF | TGTGCCAGCAGCTCTAGGGTGAGGGAGGTTGTCTCCTACGAGCAGTACTTC
. | TRBJ1-1 | TRBD1 | TRBV28 | CASRRQGVSTEAFF | TGTGCCAGCAGAAGGCAGGGGGTTAGCACTGAAGCTTTCTTT